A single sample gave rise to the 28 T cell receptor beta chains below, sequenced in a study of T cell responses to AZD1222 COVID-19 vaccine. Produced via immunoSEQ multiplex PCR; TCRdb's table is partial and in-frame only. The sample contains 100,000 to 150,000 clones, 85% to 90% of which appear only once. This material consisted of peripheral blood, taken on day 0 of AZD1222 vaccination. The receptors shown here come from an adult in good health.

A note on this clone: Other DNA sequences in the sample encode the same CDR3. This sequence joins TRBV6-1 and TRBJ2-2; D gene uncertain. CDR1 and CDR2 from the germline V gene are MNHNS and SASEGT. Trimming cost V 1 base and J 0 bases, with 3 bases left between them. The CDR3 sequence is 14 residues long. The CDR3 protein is CASSEGTNTGELFF. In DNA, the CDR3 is TGTGCCAGCAGTGAAGGGACGAACACCGGGGAGCTGTTTTTT.

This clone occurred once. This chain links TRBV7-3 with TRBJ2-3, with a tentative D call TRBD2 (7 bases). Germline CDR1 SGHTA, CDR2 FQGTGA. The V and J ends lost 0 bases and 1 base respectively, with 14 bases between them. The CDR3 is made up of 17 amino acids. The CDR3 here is CASSLTGGGPGTDTQYF. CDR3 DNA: TGTGCCAGCAGCTTAACGGGAGGGGGGCCGGGCACAGATACGCAGTATTTT.

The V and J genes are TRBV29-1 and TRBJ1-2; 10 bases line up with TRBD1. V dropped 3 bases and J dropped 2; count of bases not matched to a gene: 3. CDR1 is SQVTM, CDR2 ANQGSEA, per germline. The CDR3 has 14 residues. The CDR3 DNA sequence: TGCAGCGTTGAGGGGACAGGGGACAACTATGGCTACACCTTC. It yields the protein CSVEGTGDNYGYTF.

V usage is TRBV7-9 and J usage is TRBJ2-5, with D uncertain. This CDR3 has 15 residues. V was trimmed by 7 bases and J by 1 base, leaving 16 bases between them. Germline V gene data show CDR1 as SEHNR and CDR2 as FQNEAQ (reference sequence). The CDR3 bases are TGTGCCAGCATCCCCCCGGGCGGACCCCAAGAGACCCAGTACTTC. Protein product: CASIPPGGPQETQYF.

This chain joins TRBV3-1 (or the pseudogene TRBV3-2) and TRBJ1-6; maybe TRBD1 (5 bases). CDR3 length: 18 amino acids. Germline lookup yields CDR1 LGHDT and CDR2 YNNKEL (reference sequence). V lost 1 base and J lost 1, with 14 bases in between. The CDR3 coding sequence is TGTGCCAGCAGCCAAGGTTACTCCCAGGGATCCTATAATTCACCCCTCCACTTT. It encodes CASSQGYSQGSYNSPLHF.

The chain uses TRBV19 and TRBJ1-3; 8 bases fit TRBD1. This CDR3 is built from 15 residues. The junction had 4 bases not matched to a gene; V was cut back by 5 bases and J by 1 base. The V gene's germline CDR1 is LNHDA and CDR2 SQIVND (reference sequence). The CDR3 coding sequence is TGTGCCAGTAGTTACCAGGGGGCATCTGGAAACACCATATATTTT. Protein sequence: CASSYQGASGNTIYF.

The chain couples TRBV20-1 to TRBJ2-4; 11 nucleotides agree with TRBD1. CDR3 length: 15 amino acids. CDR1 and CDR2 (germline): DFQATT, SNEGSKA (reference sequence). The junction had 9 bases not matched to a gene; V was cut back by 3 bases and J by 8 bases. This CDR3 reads CSASRRDRGTDIQYF. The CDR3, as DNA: TGCAGTGCTAGTCGGCGGGACAGGGGGACGGACATTCAGTACTTC.

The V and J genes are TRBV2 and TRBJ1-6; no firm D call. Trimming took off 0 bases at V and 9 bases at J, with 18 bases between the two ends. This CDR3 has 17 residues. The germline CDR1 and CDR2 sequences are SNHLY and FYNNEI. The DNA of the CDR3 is TGTGCCAGCAGTGAAGCGCTCGGAAGCGGGGTCGGTTCACCCCTCCACTTT. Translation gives CASSEALGSGVGSPLHF. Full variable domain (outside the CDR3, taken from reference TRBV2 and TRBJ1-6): EPEVTQTPSHQVTQMGQEVILRCVPISNHLYFYWYRQILGQKVEFLVSFYNNEISEKSEIFDDQFSVERPDGSNFTLKIRSTKLEDSAMYFCASSEALGSGVGSPLHFGNGTRLTVT.

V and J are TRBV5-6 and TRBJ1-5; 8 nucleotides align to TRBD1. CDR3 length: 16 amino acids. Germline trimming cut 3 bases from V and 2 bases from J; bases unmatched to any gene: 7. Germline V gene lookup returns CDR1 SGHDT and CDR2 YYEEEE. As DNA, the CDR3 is TGTGCCAGCAGCTATGGCGGCAGGGGGCGCAATCAGCCCCAGCATTTT. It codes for CASSYGGRGRNQPQHF.

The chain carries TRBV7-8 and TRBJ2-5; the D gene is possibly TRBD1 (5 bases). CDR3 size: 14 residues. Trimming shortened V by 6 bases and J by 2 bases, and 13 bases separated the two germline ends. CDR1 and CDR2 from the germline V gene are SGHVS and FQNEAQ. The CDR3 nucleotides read TGTGCCAGCAGGGGCACAGGCCAACAAGAGACCCAGTACTTC. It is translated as CASRGTGQQETQYF.

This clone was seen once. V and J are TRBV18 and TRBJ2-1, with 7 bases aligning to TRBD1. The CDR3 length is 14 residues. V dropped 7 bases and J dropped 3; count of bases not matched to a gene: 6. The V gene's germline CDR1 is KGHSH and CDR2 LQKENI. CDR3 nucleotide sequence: TGTGCCAGCTTCCCGGGACAGTTCTACAATGAGCAGTTCTTC. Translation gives CASFPGQFYNEQFF.

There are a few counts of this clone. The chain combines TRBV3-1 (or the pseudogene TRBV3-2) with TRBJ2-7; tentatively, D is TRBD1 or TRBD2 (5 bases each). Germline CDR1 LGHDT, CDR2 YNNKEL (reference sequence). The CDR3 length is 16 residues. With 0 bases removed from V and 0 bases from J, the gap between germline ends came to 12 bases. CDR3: CASSQDTGSGSYEQYF. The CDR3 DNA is TGTGCCAGCAGCCAAGATACAGGAAGCGGCTCCTACGAGCAGTACTTC.

For the CDR3, the DNA is TGCGCCAGCAGCTTGGAACAGGGGGGCTACGAGCAGTACTTC. This sequence encodes CASSLEQGGYEQYF. The chain carries TRBV5-1 and TRBJ2-7; TRBD1 matches 8 bases. CDR3 size: 14 residues. The J segment lost 3 bases and the V segment lost 0 bases, leaving 2 bases of the junction unmatched. CDR1 SGHRS and CDR2 YFSETQ come from the germline V gene.

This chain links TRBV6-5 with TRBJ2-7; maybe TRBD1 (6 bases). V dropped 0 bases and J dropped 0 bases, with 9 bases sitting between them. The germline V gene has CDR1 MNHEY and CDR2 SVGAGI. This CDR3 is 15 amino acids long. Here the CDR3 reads CASSYSTGGSYEQYF. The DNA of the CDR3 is TGTGCCAGCAGTTACTCGACAGGAGGCTCCTACGAGCAGTACTTC.

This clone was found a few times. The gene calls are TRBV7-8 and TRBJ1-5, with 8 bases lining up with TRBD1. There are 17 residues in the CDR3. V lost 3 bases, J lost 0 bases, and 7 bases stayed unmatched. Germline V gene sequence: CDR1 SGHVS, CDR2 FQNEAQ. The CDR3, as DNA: TGTGCCAGCAGCTTCGGGACAGGCATATATAGCAATCAGCCCCAGCATTTT. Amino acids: CASSFGTGIYSNQPQHF.

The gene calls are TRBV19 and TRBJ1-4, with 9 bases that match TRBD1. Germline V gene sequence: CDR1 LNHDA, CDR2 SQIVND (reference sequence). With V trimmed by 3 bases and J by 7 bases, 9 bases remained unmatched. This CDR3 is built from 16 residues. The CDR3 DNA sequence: TGTGCCAGTAGTATCGCCTGGACAGGGGCTCGTGAAAAACTGTTTTTT. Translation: CASSIAWTGAREKLFF.

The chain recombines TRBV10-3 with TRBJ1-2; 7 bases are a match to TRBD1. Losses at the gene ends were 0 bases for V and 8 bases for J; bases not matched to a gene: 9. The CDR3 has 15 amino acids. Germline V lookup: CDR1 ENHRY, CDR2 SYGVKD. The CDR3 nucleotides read TGTGCCATCAGTGAGTCGGGAAAGGGGGCGGAAGGCTACACCTTC. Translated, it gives CAISESGKGAEGYTF.

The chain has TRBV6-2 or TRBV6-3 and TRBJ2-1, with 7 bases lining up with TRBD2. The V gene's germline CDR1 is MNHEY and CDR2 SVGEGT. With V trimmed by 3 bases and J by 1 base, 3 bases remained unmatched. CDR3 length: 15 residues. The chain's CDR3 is CASSYTAGSYNEQFF. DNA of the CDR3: TGTGCCAGCAGTTATACAGCGGGGTCCTACAATGAGCAGTTCTTC.

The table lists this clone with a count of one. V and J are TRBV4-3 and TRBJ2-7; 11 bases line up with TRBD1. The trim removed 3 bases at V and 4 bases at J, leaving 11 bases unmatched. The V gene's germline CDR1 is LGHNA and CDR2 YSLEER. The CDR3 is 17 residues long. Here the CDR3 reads CASSHGGAGTGGYEQYF. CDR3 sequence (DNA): TGCGCCAGCAGCCACGGGGGGGCCGGGACAGGGGGGTACGAGCAGTACTTC.

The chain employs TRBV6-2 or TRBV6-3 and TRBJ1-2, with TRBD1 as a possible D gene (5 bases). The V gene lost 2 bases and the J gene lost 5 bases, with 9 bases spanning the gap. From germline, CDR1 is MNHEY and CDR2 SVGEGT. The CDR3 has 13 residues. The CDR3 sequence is CASSYRQPYGYTF. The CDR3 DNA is TGTGCCAGCAGTTACCGACAGCCTTATGGCTACACCTTC.

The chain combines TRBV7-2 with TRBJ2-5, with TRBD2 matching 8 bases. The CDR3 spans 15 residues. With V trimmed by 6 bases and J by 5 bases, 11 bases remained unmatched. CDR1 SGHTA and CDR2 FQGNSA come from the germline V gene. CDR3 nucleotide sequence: TGTGCCAGCAGTTCCCAACCAGCGGGAGATGAGACCCAGTACTTC. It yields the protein CASSSQPAGDETQYF.

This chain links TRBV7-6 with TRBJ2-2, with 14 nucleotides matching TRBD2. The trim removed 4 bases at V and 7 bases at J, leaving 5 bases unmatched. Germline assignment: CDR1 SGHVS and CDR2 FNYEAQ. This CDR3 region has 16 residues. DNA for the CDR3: TGTGCCAGCAGCTCAGGACTAGCGGGAGGTCACGGGGAGCTGTTTTTT. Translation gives CASSSGLAGGHGELFF.

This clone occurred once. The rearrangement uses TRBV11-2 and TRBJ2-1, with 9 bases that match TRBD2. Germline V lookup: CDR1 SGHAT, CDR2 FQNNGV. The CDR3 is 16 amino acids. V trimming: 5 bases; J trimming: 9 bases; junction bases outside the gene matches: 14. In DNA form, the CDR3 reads TGTGCCAGCAGCCCGCAGGCGGGGGGGCCTTATAGTGAGCAGTTCTTC. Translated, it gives CASSPQAGGPYSEQFF.

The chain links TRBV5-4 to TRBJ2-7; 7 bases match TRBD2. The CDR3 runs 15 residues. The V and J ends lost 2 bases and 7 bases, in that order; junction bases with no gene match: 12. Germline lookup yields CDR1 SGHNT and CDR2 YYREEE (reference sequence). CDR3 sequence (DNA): TGTGCCAGCAGCTTTCTGCTAGCTGGACTAGGGGAGCAGTACTTC. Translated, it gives CASSFLLAGLGEQYF.

The CDR3 DNA reads as TGTGCCAGTAGGCCCCAGGGGGAGTATAATTCACCCCTCCACTTT. This gives the protein CASRPQGEYNSPLHF. The chain links TRBV19 to TRBJ1-6; 7 bases fit TRBD1. This CDR3 region has 15 residues. V dropped 6 bases and J dropped 4; count of bases not matched to a gene: 6. Germline-derived CDR1 and CDR2 are LNHDA and SQIVND (reference sequence).

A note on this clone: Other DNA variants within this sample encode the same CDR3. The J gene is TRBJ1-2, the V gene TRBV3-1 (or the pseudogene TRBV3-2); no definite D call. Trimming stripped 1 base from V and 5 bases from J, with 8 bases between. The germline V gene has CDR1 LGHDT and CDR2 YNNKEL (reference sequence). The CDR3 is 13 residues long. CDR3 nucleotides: TGTGCCAGCAGCCAAGGGCAGTCTTATGGCTACACCTTC. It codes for CASSQGQSYGYTF.

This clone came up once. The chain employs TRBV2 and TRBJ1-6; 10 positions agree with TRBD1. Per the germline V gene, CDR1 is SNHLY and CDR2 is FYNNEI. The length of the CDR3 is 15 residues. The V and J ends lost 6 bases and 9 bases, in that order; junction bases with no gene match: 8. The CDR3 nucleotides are TGTGCCAGCAGATTGACAGGGGGCACCAGTTCACCCCTCCACTTT. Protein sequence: CASRLTGGTSSPLHF. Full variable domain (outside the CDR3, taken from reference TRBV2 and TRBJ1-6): EPEVTQTPSHQVTQMGQEVILRCVPISNHLYFYWYRQILGQKVEFLVSFYNNEISEKSEIFDDQFSVERPDGSNFTLKIRSTKLEDSAMYFCASRLTGGTSSPLHFGNGTRLTVT.

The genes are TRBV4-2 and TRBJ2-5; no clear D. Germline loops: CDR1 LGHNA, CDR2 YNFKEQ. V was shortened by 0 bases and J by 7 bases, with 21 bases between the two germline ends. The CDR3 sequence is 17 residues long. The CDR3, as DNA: TGTGCCAGCAGCCAAGATCCCCTACGAAGGACCGTACCGACCCAGTACTTC. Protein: CASSQDPLRRTVPTQYF.